This T cell receptor (beta chain) originates from a study of glioma-infiltrating T cells. Points from the study as a whole: Tissue and blood shared very few CDR3 sequences. Non-neoplastic patients had below-expected tissue-blood divergence, while all gliomas exceeded expectation.

Amplification of TCR alpha and beta CDR3 regions from RNA used iRepertoire nested multiplex PCR. Input was about 95-400 ng of tissue mRNA or PBMC total RNA. TCRdb called the multiplex PCR reads again in MiXCR, with one record for every CDR3 protein. The sample lists under 200,000 distinct CDR3 sequences; about 46% were seen once. On this clonotype: Its antigen is not identified.

This sequence originates from a human donor with low-grade glioma or glioblastoma, undergoing nonglioma brain surgery, or in good health (not recorded which). The sequencing input was glioma tissue, nonneoplastic brain tissue, or PBMCs (not recorded which).

CDR3: CASSIYQGSGANVLTF. The CDR3, as DNA: TGTGCCAGTAGTATCTACCAGGGCTCTGGGGCCAACGTCCTGACTTTC. The rearrangement uses TRBV19 and TRBJ2-6, with a possible D match to TRBD1 (5 bases). The length of the CDR3 is 16 residues. Trimming removed 3 bases at V and 0 bases at J, with 9 bases between. The V gene's germline CDR1 is LNHDA and CDR2 SQIVND (reference sequence).